These 7 T cell receptor beta chains came from one sample sequenced in a study of CD8 T cells in ankylosing spondylitis. Study results and limitations: Ankylosing spondylitis blood appeared to carry a characteristic TCR beta motif of several highly homologous variants.

These receptors have no known antigen. TCRdb independently ran MiXCR on the 5' RACE reads; one entry per CDR3 protein. This table holds 200,000 to 250,000 distinct CDR3 sequences, around 20% found once. The sequenced sample was blood, either unsorted or a sorted T cell fraction (not recorded which). The source of these receptors is a male donor with ankylosing spondylitis.

The chain employs TRBV5-6 and TRBJ2-7; TRBD1 matches 10 bases. Trimming took 1 base from V and 3 from J; bases not matched to a gene: 4. CDR3 length equals 15 residues. CDR1 is SGHDT, CDR2 YYEEEE, per germline. The CDR3 spells CASSLFGQGVYEQYF. The CDR3 DNA reads TGTGCCAGCAGCTTGTTTGGACAGGGGGTCTACGAGCAGTACTTC.

The chain uses TRBV27 and TRBJ2-7, with TRBD2 as a possible D gene (5 bases). This CDR3 region has 12 residues. CDR1 is MNHEY and CDR2 is SMNVEV in the germline V gene (reference sequence). V was trimmed by 8 bases and J by 0 bases, leaving 8 bases between them. Here the CDR3 DNA reads TGTGCCAGCGGGAGAGCCTCCTACGAGCAGTACTTC. Its protein product is CASGRASYEQYF.

There are many counts of this clonotype. The chain links TRBV29-1 to TRBJ1-1; weak D call: TRBD1 (5 bases). CDR1 SQVTM and CDR2 ANQGSEA come from the germline V gene. The V and J ends lost 0 bases and 4 bases respectively, with 15 bases between them. This CDR3 has 15 residues. CDR3 residues: CSVEDQTRRGTEAFF. In nucleotides, the CDR3 is TGCAGCGTTGAAGATCAGACGAGGAGGGGCACTGAAGCTTTCTTT.

V gene TRBV5-1 combines with J gene TRBJ2-1; 11 nucleotides agree with TRBD2. The CDR3 totals 17 residues. Germline CDR1 reads SGHRS; CDR2 reads YFSETQ. V dropped 2 bases and J dropped 0; count of bases not matched to a gene: 4. In DNA form, the CDR3 reads TGCGCCAGCAGCTTACTAGCGGGAGAGAGCTCCTACAATGAGCAGTTCTTC. Amino acids: CASSLLAGESSYNEQFF.

The V call is TRBV30, the J call TRBJ2-2; D uncertain. This CDR3 has 13 residues. Germline assignment: CDR1 GTSNPN and CDR2 SVGIG (reference sequence). V was shortened by 0 bases and J by 6 bases, with 8 bases between the two germline ends. The CDR3 DNA follows: TGTGCCTGGAGTGTACTGCATCCCGGGGAGCTGTTTTTT. This encodes CAWSVLHPGELFF.

V gene TRBV7-3 combines with J gene TRBJ2-1, with D possibly matching TRBD2 (7 bases). Germline CDR1 SGHTA, CDR2 FQGTGA. The CDR3 is 17 residues long. Trimming pared 1 base from V and 5 bases from J, leaving 18 bases between. In DNA, the CDR3 is TGTGCCAGCAGCTTAAGGGGCGCGGGGGCCTTTGACAATGAGCAGTTCTTC. Its translation: CASSLRGAGAFDNEQFF.

In regard to this clonotype: At one end the junction does not follow the germline gene, possibly because of a read error. V is TRBV19 and J is TRBJ2-7, with D possibly being TRBD1 or TRBD2 (5 bases each). The CDR3 is 14 residues long. Germline-derived CDR1 and CDR2 are LNHDA and SQIVND (reference sequence). This CDR3 is CASSIGAGTYEQYF. Written as DNA, the CDR3 is TGCGCCAGCAGCATCGGGGCAGGGACCTACGAGCAGTACTTC.